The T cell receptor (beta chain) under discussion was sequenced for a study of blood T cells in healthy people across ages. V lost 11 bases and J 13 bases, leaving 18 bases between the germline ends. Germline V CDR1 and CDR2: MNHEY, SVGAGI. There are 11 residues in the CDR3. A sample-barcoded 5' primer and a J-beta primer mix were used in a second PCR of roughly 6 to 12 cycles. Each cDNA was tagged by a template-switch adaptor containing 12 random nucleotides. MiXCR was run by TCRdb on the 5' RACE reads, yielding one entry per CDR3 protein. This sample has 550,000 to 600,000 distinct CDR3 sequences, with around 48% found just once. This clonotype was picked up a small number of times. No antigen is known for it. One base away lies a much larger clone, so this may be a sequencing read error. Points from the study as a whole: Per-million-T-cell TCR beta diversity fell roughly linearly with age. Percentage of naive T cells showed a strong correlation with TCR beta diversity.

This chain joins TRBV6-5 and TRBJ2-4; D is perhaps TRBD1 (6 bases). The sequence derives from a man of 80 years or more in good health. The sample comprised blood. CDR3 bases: TGTGCCGGCAAAGGACAGAGGGGGCAGTACTTC. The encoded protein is CAGKGQRGQYF.